These 24 T cell receptor beta chains were all obtained from the same sample, sequenced in a study of T cell repertoires in cytomegalovirus infection. TCRdb ran MiXCR on the reads and lists one entry per CDR3 protein. The sample carries 250,000 to 300,000 distinct CDR3 sequences, about a sixth recorded once. The sample taken for sequencing was CD8+ T cells from PBMCs. The receptors were gathered from a human donor in good health (CMV status not recorded). Some clones in this sample may be carry-over from other donors' samples.

The chain is built from TRBV20-1 and TRBJ2-5, with TRBD2 identical over 10 bases. With 0 bases clipped from V and 1 base from J, the junction kept 8 bases outside the gene matches. The V gene's germline CDR1 is DFQATT and CDR2 SNEGSKA (reference sequence). The CDR3 consists of 17 residues. The chain's CDR3 is CSARDPLTSGAQETQYF. CDR3 in DNA: TGCAGTGCTAGAGATCCTCTCACTAGCGGGGCCCAAGAGACCCAGTACTTC.

Ten or more counts support this clonotype. This rearrangement joins TRBV7-8 to TRBJ2-1; D may be TRBD2 (6 bases). V was trimmed by 4 bases and J by 9 bases, leaving 19 bases between them. The CDR3 covers 15 residues. Germline loops: CDR1 SGHVS, CDR2 FQNEAQ. The CDR3: CASSSSGEVSGEQFF. CDR3 sequence (DNA): TGTGCCAGCAGCTCCTCGGGGGAGGTAAGCGGTGAGCAGTTCTTC.

Comments on this clonotype: Relative to the germline gene, one junction end is altered; a read error may explain this. V and J are TRBV20-1 and TRBJ2-1, with 11 positions matching TRBD2. From germline, CDR1 is DFQATT and CDR2 SNEGSKA (reference sequence). The CDR3 runs 15 residues. The CDR3 spells CSARWGLAEYNVQFF. CDR3 nucleotide sequence: TGCAGTGCTAGATGGGGACTAGCGGAATACAATGTGCAGTTCTTC.

Here the CDR3 DNA reads TGTGCCAGTACTTATAGGTGGAGTAGCGGGGGGGCCTTCTGGAATGAGCAGTTCTTC. The encoded protein is CASTYRWSSGGAFWNEQFF. The chain joins TRBV19 to TRBJ2-1; 11 bases fit TRBD2. Per the germline V gene, CDR1 is LNHDA and CDR2 is SQIVND (reference sequence). The CDR3 length is 19 residues. With V trimmed by 7 bases and J by 7 bases, 21 bases remained unmatched.

This clonotype was recorded many times. This chain joins TRBV12-3 or TRBV12-4 and TRBJ2-2, with 7 bases aligning to TRBD1. The V segment lost 7 bases and the J segment 12 bases; nucleotides outside the gene matches: 5. This CDR3 has 11 residues. The CDR3 reads CASTSTGKLFF. The CDR3 DNA follows: TGTGCCAGCACCTCGACAGGGAAGCTGTTTTTT.

This clonotype was counted at least ten times. This rearrangement joins TRBV15 to TRBJ2-3, with D perhaps matching TRBD1 (5 bases). Per germline, CDR1 LNHNV and CDR2 YYDKDF (reference sequence). The CDR3 covers 15 residues. V lost 5 bases to trimming and J lost 4 bases, with 16 bases between them. This CDR3 reads CATSEPRVRADTQYF. In nucleotides, the CDR3 is TGTGCCACCAGCGAGCCCAGGGTCCGTGCAGATACGCAGTATTTT.

This clonotype showed up just a few times. The chain has TRBV7-6 and TRBJ2-3; D is undetermined. The CDR3 contains 13 residues. V was pared by 1 base and J by 5 bases, with 7 bases between. Germline-derived CDR1 and CDR2 are SGHVS and FNYEAQ. The CDR3 here is CASSLEGLDTQYF. The CDR3 region has the DNA TGTGCCAGCAGCTTAGAAGGTTTAGATACGCAGTATTTT.

The V gene is TRBV7-9, the J gene TRBJ2-7; 7 nucleotides match TRBD1. The V gene's germline CDR1 is SEHNR and CDR2 FQNEAQ (reference sequence). The CDR3 spans 13 residues. Losses at the gene ends were 4 bases for V and 9 bases for J; bases not matched to a gene: 9. CDR3 bases: TGTGCCAGCAGCTCCCCTCCGGACAGGAGGCAGTACTTC. The encoded protein is CASSSPPDRRQYF.

The V and J genes are TRBV11-2 and TRBJ1-2; tentatively, D is TRBD1 (6 bases). The CDR3 is 16 residues long. Germline V gene lookup returns CDR1 SGHAT and CDR2 FQNNGV. V was clipped by 3 bases and J by 8 bases, with 22 bases between them. The CDR3 DNA follows: TGTGCCAGCAGCTTCAGGGGCCGGCTCAATCAGGGAGGCTACACCTTC. Translating gives CASSFRGRLNQGGYTF.

This clonotype has a handful of counts. The CDR3 nucleotides read TGCAGTGCTAGATCGGCTGGGGGTAGCTCCTACGAGCAGTACTTC. Protein product: CSARSAGGSSYEQYF. The chain links TRBV20-1 to TRBJ2-7; D may correspond to TRBD1 or TRBD2 (5 bases each). Germline V CDR1 and CDR2: DFQATT, SNEGSKA (reference sequence). V gave up 2 bases and J gave up 0 bases, with 14 bases separating them. The CDR3 contains 15 residues.

DNA for the CDR3: TGCAGCGTGGGGGGGGGCGGCATTAACTATGGCTACACCTTC. This translates into CSVGGGGINYGYTF. This chain uses TRBV29-1 with TRBJ1-2, with a weak D call TRBD1 (6 bases). V shed 6 bases and J shed 1 base, with 15 bases lying between them. Germline-derived CDR1 and CDR2 are SQVTM and ANQGSEA. The CDR3 extends over 14 amino acids. Filled out from reference TRBV29-1 and TRBJ1-2, the complete variable domain reads SAVISQKPSRDICQRGTSLTIQCQVDSQVTMMFWYRQQPGQSLTLIATANQGSEATYESGFVIDKFPISRPNLTFSTLTVSNMSPEDSSIYLCSVGGGGINYGYTFGSGTRLTVV.

This clonotype was detected ten times or more. The rearrangement uses TRBV7-2 and TRBJ2-7, with 10 bases matching TRBD1. The V gene end was trimmed by 0 bases and the J gene end by 3 bases; junction bases not matched to a gene: 2. The CDR3 contains 15 residues. Germline assignment: CDR1 SGHTA and CDR2 FQGNSA. CDR3 region: CASSLAGDRGYEQYF. DNA for the CDR3: TGTGCCAGCAGCTTAGCAGGGGACAGGGGCTACGAGCAGTACTTC.

This clonotype was seen more than once but under ten times. The chain recombines TRBV6-4 with TRBJ2-1, with 8 bases aligning to TRBD1. The CDR3 has 20 residues. Germline V lookup: CDR1 MRHNA, CDR2 SNTAGT. V shed 6 bases, J shed 0 bases, and the junction held 19 bases outside the gene matches. The DNA for the CDR3 is TGTGCCAGCAGGGTCGACAGGGGCCACCTTTGGGCAAACTCCTACAATGAGCAGTTCTTC. Translation: CASRVDRGHLWANSYNEQFF.

The chain combines TRBV2 with TRBJ2-1, with TRBD1 matching 7 bases. The V gene's germline CDR1 is SNHLY and CDR2 FYNNEI. The CDR3 has 13 residues. With V trimmed by 1 base and J by 15 bases, 9 bases remained unmatched. CDR3 bases: TGTGCCAGCAGTGAAGGGACAGGCCAGGTGTGGTTCTTC. It is translated as CASSEGTGQVWFF.

The sample holds many counts of this clonotype. The chain carries TRBV12-3 or TRBV12-4 and TRBJ1-1; TRBD1 matches at 8 bases. V dropped 5 bases and J dropped 0; count of bases not matched to a gene: 5. The CDR3 loop spans 15 amino acids. The CDR3 region has the DNA TGTGCCAGCAGTCCAAGGACAGGGATGAACACTGAAGCTTTCTTT. Its translation is CASSPRTGMNTEAFF.

Many counts were recorded for this clonotype. The chain is built from TRBV7-9 and TRBJ1-1, with D possibly matching TRBD1 (5 bases). Germline V gene data show CDR1 as SEHNR and CDR2 as FQNEAQ (reference sequence). The ends were cut back, 5 bases at V and 5 bases at J, with 15 bases in the middle. This CDR3 is 14 amino acids long. The CDR3 sequence: CASSHVGVETEAFF. The CDR3 DNA follows: TGTGCCAGCAGCCACGTGGGGGTGGAAACTGAAGCTTTCTTT. Filled out from reference TRBV7-9 and TRBJ1-1, the complete variable domain reads DTGVSQNPRHKITKRGQNVTFRCDPISEHNRLYWYRQTLGQGPEFLTYFQNEAQLEKSRLLSDRFSAERPKGSFSTLEIQRTEQGDSAMYLCASSHVGVETEAFFGQGTRLTVV.

This chain connects TRBV9 to TRBJ2-4; TRBD2 matches 11 bases. The CDR3 loop spans 19 amino acids. V dropped 4 bases and J dropped 0; count of bases not matched to a gene: 12. Germline values: CDR1 SGDLS, CDR2 YYNGEE. Written as DNA, the CDR3 is TGTGCCAGCAGCTCTCATCTAGCGGGGGGTCCGATAGCCAAAAACATTCAGTACTTC. It yields the protein CASSSHLAGGPIAKNIQYF.

This clonotype was seen repeatedly, ten times or more. The CDR3 nucleotides read TGTGCCAGCAGCTTCAGTAACAGACTCAACAATGAGCAGTTCTTC. Its translation is CASSFSNRLNNEQFF. The chain recombines TRBV7-9 with TRBJ2-1; D gene unclear. This CDR3 spans 15 amino acids. From germline, CDR1 is SEHNR and CDR2 FQNEAQ (reference sequence). The V and J ends lost 3 bases and 5 bases respectively, with 14 bases between them.

This clonotype occurred a few times. The chain couples TRBV28 to TRBJ2-1; 11 bases match TRBD2. This CDR3 is built from 16 residues. Trimming removed 6 bases from V and 5 bases from J; junction bases left unmatched: 9. The germline V gene encodes CDR1 MDHEN and CDR2 SYDVKM. The CDR3 spells CASSTWGLAEHNEQFF. CDR3 DNA sequence: TGTGCCAGCAGCACTTGGGGACTAGCGGAGCACAATGAGCAGTTCTTC.

This clonotype has at least ten counts. The genes are TRBV7-9 and TRBJ2-5, with D perhaps given as TRBD1 or TRBD2 (6 bases each). V was pared by 3 bases and J by 3 bases, with 17 bases between. The CDR3 runs to 16 residues. Per germline, CDR1 SEHNR and CDR2 FQNEAQ (reference sequence). CDR3 amino acids: CASSLEPRGLEETQYF. As DNA, the CDR3 is TGTGCCAGCAGCTTGGAACCTCGGGGGCTAGAAGAGACCCAGTACTTC.

This clonotype was detected many times. CDR3 region: CASSMGLADPSSYEQYF. CDR3 nucleotides: TGTGCCAGCAGCATGGGACTAGCGGATCCTTCCTCCTACGAGCAGTACTTC. This chain links TRBV7-2 with TRBJ2-7; 11 bases line up with TRBD2. The CDR3 runs 17 residues. CDR1 is SGHTA, CDR2 FQGNSA, per germline. The trim removed 5 bases at V and 0 bases at J, leaving 9 bases unmatched.

Only a few counts were recorded for this clonotype. J is TRBJ1-1 and V is TRBV12-5; D call uncertain. The CDR3 consists of 14 residues. Germline assignment: CDR1 LGHNT and CDR2 FRNRAP. V dropped 9 bases and J dropped 7 bases, with 21 bases sitting between them. The CDR3: CASGNPSLTREAFF. The CDR3 nucleotides are TGTGCTAGCGGCAATCCGAGCCTGACTCGTGAAGCTTTCTTT.

The CDR3 bases are TGCAGTGCTACTTCCCCTCGGGACAGTGAAGCTTTCTTT. Amino acid sequence: CSATSPRDSEAFF. The V gene is TRBV20-1, the J gene TRBJ1-1; 7 bases are shared with TRBD1. Germline V gives CDR1 DFQATT, CDR2 SNEGSKA (reference sequence). V lost 4 bases and J lost 7; bases outside the gene matches: 9. The CDR3 covers 13 residues.

CDR3 DNA: TGCGCCAGCAGCGAAGAAGGATTATTTAGCAATCAGCCCCAGCATTTT. This gives the protein CASSEEGLFSNQPQHF. The genes are TRBV5-1 and TRBJ1-5; D call uncertain. The germline V and J ends were trimmed by 4 bases and 0 bases, with 14 bases remaining between them. Germline CDR1 reads SGHRS; CDR2 reads YFSETQ. The CDR3 has 16 residues.